These 12 T cell receptor beta chains were all obtained from the same sample, sequenced in a study of T cell responses to AZD1222 COVID-19 vaccine. Only in-frame clones appear in the TCRdb table, and some are missing; sequencing was by immunoSEQ multiplex PCR. The sample includes about 110,000 clones, around 88% of them seen just once. Sequencing used peripheral blood, obtained on day 0 of AZD1222 vaccination. Receptor source: an adult in good health.

The chain employs TRBV9 and TRBJ2-1, with no clear D. V lost 4 bases to trimming and J lost 7 bases, with 12 bases between them. The length of the CDR3 is 13 residues. CDR1 SGDLS and CDR2 YYNGEE come from the germline V gene. The CDR3 sequence: CASSLYTTNEQFF. The CDR3 coding sequence is TGTGCCAGCAGCCTATACACAACTAATGAGCAGTTCTTC.

The chain couples TRBV4-2 to TRBJ1-1; D gene unclear. Germline CDR1 and CDR2: LGHNA and YNFKEQ. Trimming shortened V by 1 base and J by 6 bases, and 3 bases separated the two germline ends. This CDR3 region has 11 residues. CDR3 region: CASSQGSEAFF. For the CDR3, the DNA is TGTGCCAGCAGCCAAGGGTCTGAAGCTTTCTTT.

The rearrangement uses TRBV7-2 and TRBJ1-2; D might be TRBD1 (6 bases). The V end lost 5 bases, the J end lost 4 bases, and 17 bases lay between the germline ends. There are 15 residues in the CDR3. The germline V gene has CDR1 SGHTA and CDR2 FQGNSA. The CDR3 reads CASSMAGDAGYGYTF. CDR3 sequence (DNA): TGTGCCAGCAGCATGGCAGGGGACGCGGGCTATGGCTACACCTTC.

The V call is TRBV7-9, the J call TRBJ1-1, with D tentatively TRBD1 (5 bases). Germline V gene sequence: CDR1 SEHNR, CDR2 FQNEAQ (reference sequence). The length of the CDR3 is 15 residues. V dropped 2 bases and J dropped 3 bases, with 13 bases sitting between them. The CDR3 bases are TGTGCCAGCAGCTTAAGGGACCCGGGGGACACTGAAGCTTTCTTT. This sequence encodes CASSLRDPGDTEAFF.

CDR3: CASIPWGDSPLHF. The CDR3, as DNA: TGTGCCAGCATACCTTGGGGGGATTCACCCCTCCACTTT. The chain couples TRBV28 to TRBJ1-6; a possible D gene is TRBD1 (5 bases). The germline V and J ends were trimmed by 7 bases and 8 bases, with 12 bases remaining between them. Looked up from germline, CDR1 is MDHEN and CDR2 is SYDVKM. This CDR3 region has 13 residues.

Only one count was recorded for this clone. The chain employs TRBV6-6 and TRBJ1-1, with a possible D match to TRBD1 (5 bases). CDR3 length equals 12 residues. The V gene lost 1 base and the J gene lost 6 bases, with 6 bases spanning the gap. Germline V lookup: CDR1 MNHNY, CDR2 SVGAGI (reference sequence). CDR3 residues: CASSYLGAEAFF. The CDR3 coding sequence is TGTGCCAGCAGTTACTTGGGGGCTGAAGCTTTCTTT.

V gene TRBV15 combines with J gene TRBJ1-3, with 8 bases that match TRBD1. CDR3 size: 17 residues. Germline V gives CDR1 LNHNV, CDR2 YYDKDF (reference sequence). The ends lost 1 base at V and 4 bases at J; junction bases unmatched: 9. In nucleotides, the CDR3 is TGTGCCACCAGCAGAGGAACCCAGGGGGCTAGAGGAAACACCATATATTTT. Its translation is CATSRGTQGARGNTIYF.

Written as DNA, the CDR3 is TGTGCCAGCAGTCCTACAGGTCTCCTCTCCTACGAGCAGTACTTC. Protein: CASSPTGLLSYEQYF. The V gene is TRBV6-5, the J gene TRBJ2-7; TRBD1 might be the D (5 bases). The CDR3 totals 15 residues. Looked up from germline, CDR1 is MNHEY and CDR2 is SVGAGI. Trimming stripped 5 bases from V and 0 bases from J, with 14 bases between.

The genes are TRBV6-4 and TRBJ2-1; 13 bases match TRBD2. Germline trimming cut 6 bases from V and 6 bases from J; bases unmatched to any gene: 5. CDR1 is MRHNA, CDR2 SNTAGT, per germline. This CDR3 region has 15 residues. The CDR3 is CASSLTSGGTNEQFF. The CDR3 DNA reads TGTGCCAGCAGCCTGACTAGCGGGGGGACCAATGAGCAGTTCTTC.

The chain recombines TRBV2 with TRBJ1-2; 10 bases map to TRBD1. The CDR3 length is 13 residues. Trimming cost V 9 bases and J 8 bases; bases outside gene matches: 9. Looked up from germline, CDR1 is SNHLY and CDR2 is FYNNEI. CDR3: CARLKDRGGGYTF. The CDR3 DNA follows: TGTGCCAGACTCAAGGACAGGGGGGGAGGCTACACCTTC.

The V call is TRBV6-6, the J call TRBJ2-7; 9 nucleotides align to TRBD1. Germline CDR1 reads MNHNY; CDR2 reads SVGAGI (reference sequence). The ends lost 6 bases at V and 3 bases at J; junction bases unmatched: 6. The CDR3 is made up of 14 amino acids. As DNA, the CDR3 is TGTGCCAGCAGCCGGGACAGGGACAACTACGAGCAGTACTTC. Translating it yields CASSRDRDNYEQYF.

V is TRBV10-3 and J is TRBJ1-5; D might be TRBD1 (5 bases). V was trimmed by 10 bases and J by 3 bases, leaving 19 bases between them. This CDR3 spans 15 amino acids. The germline V gene encodes CDR1 ENHRY and CDR2 SYGVKD. CDR3 DNA sequence: TGTGCCAGTCAGGGTAGTGAGGGCTTCAATCAGCCCCAGCATTTT. This codes for CASQGSEGFNQPQHF.